Below, 14 T cell receptor beta chains from the same sample are listed, as sequenced in a study of T cell repertoires in cytomegalovirus infection (dated by TCRdb to the late 2010s). TCRdb names Illumina HiSeq 1500 as the instrument used. Clones were called with MiXCR by TCRdb after fastp trimmed the public reads at Q25, and only in-frame beta chains were retained. Rows merge per CDR3 protein into single entries with the most common DNA and genes. The table for this sample lists 310,000 or so distinct CDR3 sequences; 8% to 10% of them were counted only once. Around 2.5% of the sample belongs to the ten largest clones. Material: PBMCs. The receptors originated from a human donor in good health (CMV status not recorded). Some clones in this sample may be carry-over from other donors' samples.

This clonotype was observed at least ten times. The V call is TRBV7-2, the J call TRBJ1-2; D not resolved. Trimming pared 2 bases from V and 6 bases from J, leaving 10 bases between. This CDR3 is built from 13 residues. Per germline, CDR1 SGHTA and CDR2 FQGNSA. The CDR3, as DNA: TGTGCCAGCAGCTTAAGGGCAGTGGATGGCTACACCTTC. Protein sequence: CASSLRAVDGYTF.

This clonotype was seen at least ten times. The chain uses TRBV27 and TRBJ1-5; D is unresolved. This CDR3 has 15 residues. The ends were cut back, 5 bases at V and 1 base at J, with 12 bases in the middle. CDR1 and CDR2 from the germline V gene are MNHEY and SMNVEV (reference sequence). As DNA, the CDR3 is TGTGCCAGCAGTCAAGGCCTTCTGAGCAATCAGCCCCAGCATTTT. Its protein is CASSQGLLSNQPQHF.

The chain carries TRBV12-5 and TRBJ1-5; tentatively, D is TRBD1 (5 bases). CDR3 length: 14 amino acids. Germline CDR1 reads LGHNT; CDR2 reads FRNRAP. V lost 3 bases to trimming and J lost 2 bases, with 8 bases between them. Here the CDR3 reads CASGFGGGNQPQHF. The CDR3 DNA sequence: TGTGCTAGTGGTTTCGGGGGAGGCAATCAGCCCCAGCATTTT.

This clonotype was seen many times. J is TRBJ1-4 and V is TRBV25-1, with TRBD1 identical over 7 bases. CDR3 length: 14 residues. V trimming: 5 bases; J trimming: 7 bases; junction bases outside the gene matches: 7. CDR1 is MGHDK and CDR2 is SYGVNS in the germline V gene. The CDR3 DNA sequence: TGTGCCAGCAGTCCGGGACAGAGGGTTGAAAAACTGTTTTTT. It yields the protein CASSPGQRVEKLFF. The whole variable domain, filled in from reference TRBV25-1 and TRBJ1-4, reads EADIYQTPRYLVIGTGKKITLECSQTMGHDKMYWYQQDPGMELHLIHYSYGVNSTEKGDLSSESTVSRIRTEHFPLTLESARPSHTSQYLCASSPGQRVEKLFFGSGTQLSVL.

The sample holds a few counts of this clonotype. V is TRBV6-2 or TRBV6-3 and J is TRBJ1-5; 8 nucleotides line up with TRBD1. The germline CDR1 and CDR2 sequences are MNHEY and SVGEGT. Losses at the gene ends were 4 bases for V and 0 bases for J; bases not matched to a gene: 2. The CDR3 has 15 residues. The CDR3 protein is CASSSGQASNQPQHF. CDR3 bases: TGTGCCAGCAGTTCGGGACAGGCTAGCAATCAGCCCCAGCATTTT.

This clonotype was seen only a few times. This rearrangement joins TRBV20-1 to TRBJ1-2; tentative D call: TRBD1 (5 bases). Germline lookup yields CDR1 DFQATT and CDR2 SNEGSKA (reference sequence). Trimming shortened V by 6 bases and J by 8 bases, and 16 bases separated the two germline ends. This CDR3 is 12 amino acids long. This CDR3 is CSARDLLEGYTF. Written as DNA, the CDR3 is TGCAGTGCCCGGGACCTCCTGGAGGGCTACACCTTC.

This clonotype was counted a few times. The chain has TRBV18 and TRBJ2-1; a possible D gene is TRBD2 (6 bases). The CDR3 sequence is 16 residues long. Germline CDR1 reads KGHSH; CDR2 reads LQKENI. Trimming cost V 4 bases and J 8 bases, with 21 bases left between them. DNA of the CDR3: TGTGCCAGCTCACTCGCCACGGGGGTCCCCGAGGATGAGCAGTTCTTC. Amino acids: CASSLATGVPEDEQFF. The variable domain in full, completed from reference TRBV18 and TRBJ2-1, reads NAGVMQNPRHLVRRRGQEARLRCSPMKGHSHVYWYRQLPEEGLKFMVYLQKENIIDESGMPKERFSAEFPKEGPSILRIQQVVRGDSAAYFCASSLATGVPEDEQFFGPGTRLTVL.

This clonotype was detected ten times or more. V usage is TRBV6-2 or TRBV6-3 and J usage is TRBJ1-5, with TRBD1 as a possible D gene (5 bases). CDR3 length: 16 amino acids. From germline, CDR1 is MNHEY and CDR2 SVGEGT. The germline V and J ends were trimmed by 5 bases and 3 bases, with 17 bases remaining between them. CDR3 residues: CASSELRVNYNQPQHF. The CDR3 DNA is TGTGCCAGCAGTGAACTCAGGGTTAACTACAATCAGCCCCAGCATTTT.

This clonotype has ten or more counts. The chain carries TRBV10-3 and TRBJ2-1, with D perhaps TRBD1 (5 bases). CDR3 length equals 13 residues. V was shortened by 6 bases and J by 10 bases, with 16 bases between the two germline ends. Germline loops: CDR1 ENHRY, CDR2 SYGVKD. CDR3 nucleotides: TGTGCCATCAGGGCGGTGGCCCCAGGGGAGCAGTTCTTC. It yields the protein CAIRAVAPGEQFF.

V gene TRBV7-3 combines with J gene TRBJ1-2; D remains ambiguous. This CDR3 contains 12 residues. Germline values: CDR1 SGHTA, CDR2 FQGTGA. V dropped 4 bases and J dropped 7 bases, with 10 bases sitting between them. The DNA of the CDR3 is TGTGCCAGCAGCTCCAGCGAGGGTGGCTACACCTTC. Amino acid sequence: CASSSSEGGYTF.

This clonotype was recorded at least ten times. J is TRBJ2-7 and V is TRBV28; D remains unclear. CDR1 is MDHEN and CDR2 is SYDVKM in the germline V gene. Trimming pared 6 bases from V and 0 bases from J, leaving 18 bases between. The CDR3 consists of 16 residues. CDR3 residues: CASSPGEPTSSYEQYV. The CDR3 coding sequence is TGTGCCAGCAGCCCCGGAGAACCCACGAGCTCCTACGAGCAGTACGTC.

This clonotype was recorded at least ten times. J is TRBJ1-3 and V is TRBV10-3; no firm D call. Germline lookup yields CDR1 ENHRY and CDR2 SYGVKD. The CDR3 is made up of 12 amino acids. Trimming took off 8 bases at V and 3 bases at J, with 8 bases between the two ends. CDR3 DNA sequence: TGTGCCATCGGAACAGATGGAAACACCATATATTTT. Protein: CAIGTDGNTIYF.

This clonotype has ten or more counts. This chain connects TRBV18 to TRBJ2-1, with D possibly matching TRBD2 (6 bases). Per the germline V gene, CDR1 is KGHSH and CDR2 is LQKENI. Trimming removed 3 bases from V and 9 bases from J, with 18 bases in between. This CDR3 is 15 amino acids long. The CDR3 DNA reads as TGTGCCAGCTCACCCCTGCAGGGTATCGGGGGTGAGCAGTTCTTC. Its translation: CASSPLQGIGGEQFF.

This chain links TRBV3-1 with TRBJ1-3, with a possible D match to TRBD1 (5 bases). Germline loops: CDR1 LGHDT, CDR2 YNNKEL (reference sequence). The V end lost 4 bases, the J end lost 0 bases, and 13 bases lay between the germline ends. CDR3 size: 16 residues. The CDR3 protein is CASSPGTSNSGNTIYF. In DNA form, the CDR3 reads TGTGCCAGCAGCCCCGGGACCTCCAACTCTGGAAACACCATATATTTT.